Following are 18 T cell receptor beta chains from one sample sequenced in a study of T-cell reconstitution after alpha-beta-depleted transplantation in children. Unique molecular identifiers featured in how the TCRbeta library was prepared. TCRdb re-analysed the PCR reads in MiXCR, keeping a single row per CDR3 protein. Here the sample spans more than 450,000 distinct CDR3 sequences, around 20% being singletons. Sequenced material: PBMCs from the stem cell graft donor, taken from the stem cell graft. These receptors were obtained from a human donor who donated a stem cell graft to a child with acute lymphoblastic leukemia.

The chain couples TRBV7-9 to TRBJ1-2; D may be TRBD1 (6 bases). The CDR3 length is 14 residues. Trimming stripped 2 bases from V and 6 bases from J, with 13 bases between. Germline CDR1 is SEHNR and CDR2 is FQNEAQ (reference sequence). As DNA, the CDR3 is TGTGCCAGCAGCTTAAATTCAGGGGCGGATGGCTACACCTTC. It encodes CASSLNSGADGYTF.

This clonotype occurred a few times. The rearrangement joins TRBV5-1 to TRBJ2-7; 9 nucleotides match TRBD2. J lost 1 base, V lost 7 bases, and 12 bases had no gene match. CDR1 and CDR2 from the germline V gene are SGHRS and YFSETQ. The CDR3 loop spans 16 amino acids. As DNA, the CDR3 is TGCGCCAGCGCCCAAGGGAGCGGGAGGAGGTCCTACGAGCAGTACTTC. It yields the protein CASAQGSGRRSYEQYF.

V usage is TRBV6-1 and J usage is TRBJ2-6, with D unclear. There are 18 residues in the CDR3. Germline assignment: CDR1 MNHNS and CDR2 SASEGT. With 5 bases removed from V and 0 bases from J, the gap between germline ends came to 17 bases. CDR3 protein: CASSTIQVTDSGANVLTF. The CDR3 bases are TGTGCCAGCAGTACAATCCAGGTGACCGACTCTGGGGCCAACGTCCTGACTTTC.

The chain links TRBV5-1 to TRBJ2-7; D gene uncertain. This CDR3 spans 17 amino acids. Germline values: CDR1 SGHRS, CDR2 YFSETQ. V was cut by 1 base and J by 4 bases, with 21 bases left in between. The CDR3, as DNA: TGCGCCAGCAGCTTGTCCCTCGACGACTGGACCTCTTACGAGCAGTACTTC. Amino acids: CASSLSLDDWTSYEQYF.

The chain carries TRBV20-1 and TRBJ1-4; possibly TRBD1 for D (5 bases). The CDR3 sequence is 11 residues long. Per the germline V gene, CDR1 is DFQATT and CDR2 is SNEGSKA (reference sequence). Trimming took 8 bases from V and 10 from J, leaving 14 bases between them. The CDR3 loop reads CSYGGLGKLFF. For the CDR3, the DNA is TGCAGTTACGGGGGACTTGGAAAACTGTTTTTT.

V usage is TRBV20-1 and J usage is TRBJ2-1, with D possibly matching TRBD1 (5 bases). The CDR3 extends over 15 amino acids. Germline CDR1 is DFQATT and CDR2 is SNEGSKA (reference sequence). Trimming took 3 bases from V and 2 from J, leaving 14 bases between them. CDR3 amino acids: CSARADSSAYNEQFF. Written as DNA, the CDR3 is TGCAGTGCTAGGGCTGACAGCTCTGCCTACAATGAGCAGTTCTTC.

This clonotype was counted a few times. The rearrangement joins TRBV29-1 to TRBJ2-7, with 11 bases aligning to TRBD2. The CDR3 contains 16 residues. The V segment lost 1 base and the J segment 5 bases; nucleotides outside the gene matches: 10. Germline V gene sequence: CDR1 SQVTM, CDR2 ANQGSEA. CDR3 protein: CSVEGSTSGIIHEQYF. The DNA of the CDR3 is TGCAGCGTTGAAGGGTCGACTAGCGGGATCATCCACGAGCAGTACTTC.

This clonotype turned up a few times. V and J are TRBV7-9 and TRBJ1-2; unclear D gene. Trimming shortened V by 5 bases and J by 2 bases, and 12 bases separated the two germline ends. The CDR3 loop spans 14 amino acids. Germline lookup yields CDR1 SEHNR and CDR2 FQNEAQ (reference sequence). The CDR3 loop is CASSLTTANYGYTF. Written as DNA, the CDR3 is TGTGCCAGCAGCCTAACTACGGCGAACTATGGCTACACCTTC.

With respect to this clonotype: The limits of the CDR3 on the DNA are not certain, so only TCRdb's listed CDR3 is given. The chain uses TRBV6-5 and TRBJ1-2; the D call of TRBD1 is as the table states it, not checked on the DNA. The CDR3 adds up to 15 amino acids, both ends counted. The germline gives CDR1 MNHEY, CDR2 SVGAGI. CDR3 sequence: CASSSSGQGLYGYTF.

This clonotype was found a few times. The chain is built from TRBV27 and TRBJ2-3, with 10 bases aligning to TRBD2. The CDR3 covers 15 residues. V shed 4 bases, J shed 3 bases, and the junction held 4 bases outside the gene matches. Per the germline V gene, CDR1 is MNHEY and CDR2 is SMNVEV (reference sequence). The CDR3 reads CASSSSGSGTDTQYF. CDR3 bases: TGTGCCAGCAGTTCTAGCGGGAGTGGTACAGATACGCAGTATTTT.

CDR3 protein: CASSLVYRESSGANVLTF. Here the CDR3 DNA reads TGCGCCAGCAGCTTGGTCTACAGGGAGAGCTCTGGGGCCAACGTCCTGACTTTC. The chain uses TRBV5-1 and TRBJ2-6; a possible D gene is TRBD1 (6 bases). The CDR3 sequence is 18 residues long. Looked up from germline, CDR1 is SGHRS and CDR2 is YFSETQ. Trimming stripped 0 bases from V and 0 bases from J, with 13 bases between.

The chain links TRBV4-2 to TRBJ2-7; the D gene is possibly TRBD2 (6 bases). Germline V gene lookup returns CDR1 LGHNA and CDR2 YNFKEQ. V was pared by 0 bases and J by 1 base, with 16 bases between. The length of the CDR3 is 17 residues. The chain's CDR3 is CASSQDWSGSDSYEQYF. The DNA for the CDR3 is TGTGCCAGCAGCCAAGATTGGTCCGGGAGTGATTCCTACGAGCAGTACTTC.

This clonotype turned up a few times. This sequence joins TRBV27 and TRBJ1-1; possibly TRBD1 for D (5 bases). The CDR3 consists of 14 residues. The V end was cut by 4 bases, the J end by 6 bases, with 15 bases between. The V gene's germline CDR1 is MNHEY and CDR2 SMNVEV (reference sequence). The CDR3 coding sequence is TGTGCCAGCAGTTCCCCCGGGGAAGGGGCTGAAGCTTTCTTT. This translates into CASSSPGEGAEAFF.

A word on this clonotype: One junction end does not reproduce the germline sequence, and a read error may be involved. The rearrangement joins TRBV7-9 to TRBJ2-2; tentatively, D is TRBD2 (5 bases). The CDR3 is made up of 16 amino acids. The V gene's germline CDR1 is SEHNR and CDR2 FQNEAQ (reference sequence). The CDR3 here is CDSSPWERDPTGELFF. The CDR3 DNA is TGTGACAGCAGCCCATGGGAGAGAGACCCCACCGGGGAGCTGTTTTTT.

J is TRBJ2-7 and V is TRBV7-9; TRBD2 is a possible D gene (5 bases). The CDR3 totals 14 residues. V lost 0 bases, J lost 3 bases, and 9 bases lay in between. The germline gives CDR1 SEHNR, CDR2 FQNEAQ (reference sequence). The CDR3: CASSLAGLDYEQYF. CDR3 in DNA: TGTGCCAGCAGCTTAGCCGGACTTGACTACGAGCAGTACTTC.

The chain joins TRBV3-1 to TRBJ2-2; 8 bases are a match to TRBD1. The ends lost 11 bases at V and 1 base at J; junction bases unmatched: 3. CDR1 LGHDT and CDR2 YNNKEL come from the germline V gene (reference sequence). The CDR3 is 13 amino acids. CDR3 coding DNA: TGTGCCGCAGGGGGCGGGAACACCGGGGAGCTGTTTTTT. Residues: CAAGGGNTGELFF.

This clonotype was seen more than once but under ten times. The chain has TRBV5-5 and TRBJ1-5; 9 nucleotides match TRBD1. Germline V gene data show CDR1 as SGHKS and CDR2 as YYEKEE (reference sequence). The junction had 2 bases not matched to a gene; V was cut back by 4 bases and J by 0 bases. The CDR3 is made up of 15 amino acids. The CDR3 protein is CASSVTGGSNQPQHF. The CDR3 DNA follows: TGTGCCAGCAGCGTGACAGGGGGTAGCAATCAGCCCCAGCATTTT.

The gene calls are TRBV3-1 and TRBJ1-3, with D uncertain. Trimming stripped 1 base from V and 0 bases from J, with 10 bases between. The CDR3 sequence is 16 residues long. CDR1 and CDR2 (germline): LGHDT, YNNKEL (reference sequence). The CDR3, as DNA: TGTGCCAGCAGCCAAGGCCCGGTGGGCTCTGGAAACACCATATATTTT. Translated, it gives CASSQGPVGSGNTIYF. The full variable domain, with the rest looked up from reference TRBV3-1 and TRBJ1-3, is DTAVSQTPKYLVTQMGNDKSIKCEQNLGHDTMYWYKQDSKKFLKIMFSYNNKELIINETVPNRFSPKSPDKAHLNLHINSLELGDSAVYFCASSQGPVGSGNTIYFGEGSWLTVV.